The 29 T cell receptor beta chains below were found in one sample sequenced in a study of shared T cell receptors in the human thymus. Some clones are missing from TCRdb's copy, which holds only in-frame ones; the method was immunoSEQ multiplex PCR. The sample lists hundreds of thousands of clones; 88% were seen once. The same sample was also studied in work on human thymus T cells.

Sequenced: thymocytes. These receptors were obtained from a boy in the first two years of life with a congenital heart defect.

The gene calls are TRBV9 and TRBJ2-5, with 8 bases fitting TRBD1. The CDR3 length is 16 residues. CDR1 and CDR2 from the germline V gene are SGDLS and YYNGEE. The ends lost 0 bases at V and 3 bases at J; junction bases unmatched: 7. CDR3 protein: CASSVATGQGEETQYF. Written as DNA, the CDR3 is TGTGCCAGCAGCGTAGCGACCGGACAGGGAGAAGAGACCCAGTACTTC.

The chain recombines TRBV6-5 with TRBJ2-5, with 7 bases aligning to TRBD1. In germline, CDR1 is MNHEY, CDR2 SVGAGI. The CDR3 is made up of 15 amino acids. V lost 7 bases to trimming and J lost 1 base; unmatched junction nucleotides: 9. The CDR3 reads CASIKARGFQETQYF. In DNA form, the CDR3 reads TGTGCCAGCATTAAGGCCAGGGGGTTCCAAGAGACCCAGTACTTC.

The genes are TRBV5-1 and TRBJ2-1; 9 nucleotides align to TRBD1. The CDR3 has 14 amino acids. V dropped 4 bases and J dropped 8; count of bases not matched to a gene: 7. Germline-derived CDR1 and CDR2 are SGHRS and YFSETQ. CDR3 sequence: CASSPDRGGDEQFF. The CDR3, as DNA: TGCGCCAGCAGCCCTGACAGGGGGGGGGATGAGCAGTTCTTC.

CDR3 sequence: CASSPRTKGETQYF. CDR3 nucleotides: TGTGCCAGCAGCCCACGGACTAAAGGGGAGACCCAGTACTTC. The chain combines TRBV13 with TRBJ2-5; a possible D gene is TRBD2 (6 bases). Germline CDR1 is PRHDT and CDR2 is FYEKMQ (reference sequence). The CDR3 runs 14 residues. Trimming left V 5 bases short and J 5 bases short, with 15 bases between.

The genes are TRBV5-1 and TRBJ2-3; 8 bases agree with TRBD1. V lost 0 bases, J lost 2 bases, and 2 bases stayed unmatched. Germline-derived CDR1 and CDR2 are SGHRS and YFSETQ. This CDR3 has 15 residues. DNA of the CDR3: TGCGCCAGCAGCTTGGTACAGGGGGACACAGATACGCAGTATTTT. As protein: CASSLVQGDTDTQYF.

The J gene is TRBJ1-4, the V gene TRBV25-1; a weak D match, TRBD1 (5 bases). Trimming left V 0 bases short and J 7 bases short, with 9 bases between. This CDR3 is built from 14 residues. Germline V gene data show CDR1 as MGHDK and CDR2 as SYGVNS. CDR3 sequence: CASSEYGGGEKLFF. The CDR3 bases are TGTGCCAGCAGTGAATACGGGGGGGGTGAAAAACTGTTTTTT.

The chain carries TRBV18 and TRBJ2-7, with D perhaps matching TRBD1 (7 bases). The CDR3 loop spans 15 amino acids. V shed 7 bases and J shed 3 bases, with 19 bases lying between them. Germline CDR1 is KGHSH and CDR2 is LQKENI. The CDR3 sequence is CASLQGQAGIYEQYF. In DNA form, the CDR3 reads TGTGCCAGCTTACAAGGACAGGCGGGGATCTACGAGCAGTACTTC.

The gene calls are TRBV11-2 and TRBJ2-1, with 14 bases aligning to TRBD2. Trimming took 5 bases from V and 2 from J; bases not matched to a gene: 11. This CDR3 has 19 residues. Looked up from germline, CDR1 is SGHAT and CDR2 is FQNNGV. The CDR3 sequence is CASSPPGLAGEGPYNEQFF. CDR3 DNA sequence: TGTGCCAGCAGCCCACCGGGACTAGCGGGAGAGGGCCCCTACAATGAGCAGTTCTTC.

The chain uses TRBV6-5 and TRBJ2-1; 10 bases are a match to TRBD2. Germline CDR1 is MNHEY and CDR2 is SVGAGI. The CDR3 covers 15 residues. The V gene end was trimmed by 0 bases and the J gene end by 6 bases; junction bases not matched to a gene: 2. Here the CDR3 DNA reads TGTGCCAGCAGTTACTCTAGCGGGAGGCCCAATGAGCAGTTCTTC. Its protein is CASSYSSGRPNEQFF.

The chain combines TRBV19 with TRBJ2-7, with TRBD1 matching over 7 bases. The germline CDR1 and CDR2 sequences are LNHDA and SQIVND (reference sequence). The CDR3 length is 16 residues. V dropped 3 bases and J dropped 0; count of bases not matched to a gene: 8. CDR3 sequence reads: CASSISSGTVSYEQYF. For the CDR3, the DNA is TGTGCCAGTAGTATTAGCTCCGGGACAGTCTCCTACGAGCAGTACTTC.

The V and J genes are TRBV10-3 and TRBJ2-7; TRBD2 matches 13 bases. Germline-derived CDR1 and CDR2 are ENHRY and SYGVKD. V was pared by 3 bases and J by 7 bases, with 6 bases of the junction left unmatched. This CDR3 contains 15 residues. CDR3 protein: CAISETSGRAREQYF. DNA for the CDR3: TGTGCCATCAGTGAAACTAGCGGGAGGGCCCGGGAGCAGTACTTC.

The chain has TRBV2 and TRBJ2-7, with 12 bases aligning to TRBD1. J gave up 2 bases and V 6 bases, and 8 bases lay outside the gene matches. Looked up from germline, CDR1 is SNHLY and CDR2 is FYNNEI. The CDR3 extends over 16 amino acids. CDR3 coding DNA: TGTGCCAGCAGGGACCGCCGGGACAGGGGGCCCTACGAGCAGTACTTC. It is translated as CASRDRRDRGPYEQYF.

Here the CDR3 DNA reads TGTGCCAGCAGCCTCCGGCGGGGACCGAACACCGGGGAGCTGTTTTTT. It is translated as CASSLRRGPNTGELFF. The rearrangement joins TRBV7-9 to TRBJ2-2; D is perhaps TRBD2 (6 bases). The CDR3 covers 16 residues. Trimming left V 5 bases short and J 0 bases short, with 13 bases between. Germline V gene data show CDR1 as SEHNR and CDR2 as FQNEAQ (reference sequence).

This clone occurred once. The chain has TRBV7-6 and TRBJ2-2; 13 nucleotides line up with TRBD2. This CDR3 contains 18 residues. Trimming at V came to 1 base and at J to 2 bases, leaving 4 bases not matched to a gene. The germline V gene encodes CDR1 SGHVS and CDR2 FNYEAQ. The DNA of the CDR3 is TGTGCCAGCAGCTTAGGGACTAGCGGGAGACTTAACACCGGGGAGCTGTTTTTT. Translating it yields CASSLGTSGRLNTGELFF.

This sequence joins TRBV4-3 and TRBJ2-7; TRBD2 might be the D (6 bases). The V end lost 1 base, the J end lost 4 bases, and 14 bases lay between the germline ends. The germline CDR1 and CDR2 sequences are LGHNA and YSLEER. CDR3 size: 15 residues. The CDR3 region is CASSQGKEGVYEQYF. The CDR3, as DNA: TGCGCCAGCAGCCAAGGAAAGGAGGGAGTATACGAGCAGTACTTC.

V usage is TRBV19 and J usage is TRBJ1-5, with 8 bases lining up with TRBD1. In germline, CDR1 is LNHDA, CDR2 SQIVND (reference sequence). This CDR3 is built from 14 residues. Trimming took 5 bases from V and 5 from J; bases not matched to a gene: 5. CDR3: CASSPETGDQPQHF. Here the CDR3 DNA reads TGTGCCAGTAGTCCGGAGACAGGGGATCAGCCCCAGCATTTT.

The V gene is TRBV13, the J gene TRBJ2-1, with 12 bases identical to TRBD2. V shed 5 bases and J 1 base; nucleotides not matched to a gene: 6. The CDR3 consists of 17 residues. Per the germline V gene, CDR1 is PRHDT and CDR2 is FYEKMQ (reference sequence). CDR3 loop: CASSALLAGGSYNEQFF. Written as DNA, the CDR3 is TGTGCCAGCAGCGCCCTACTAGCGGGGGGTTCCTACAATGAGCAGTTCTTC.

This clone turned up a few times. This chain links TRBV6-6 with TRBJ2-1; a weak D match, TRBD1 (6 bases). The CDR3 totals 15 residues. V lost 0 bases to trimming and J lost 5 bases, with 11 bases between them. Germline V lookup: CDR1 MNHNY, CDR2 SVGAGI (reference sequence). The CDR3: CASSYSGGSDNEQFF. As DNA, the CDR3 is TGTGCCAGCAGTTACTCAGGGGGATCTGACAATGAGCAGTTCTTC.

The J gene is TRBJ2-5, the V gene TRBV6-1; D is possibly TRBD1 (6 bases). The V gene lost 6 bases and the J gene lost 0 bases, with 8 bases spanning the gap. This CDR3 region has 13 residues. Germline assignment: CDR1 MNHNS and CDR2 SASEGT. The CDR3 is CASRGHNQETQYF. In DNA form, the CDR3 reads TGTGCCAGCAGGGGACACAACCAAGAGACCCAGTACTTC.

V gene TRBV29-1 combines with J gene TRBJ2-1, with 13 positions matching TRBD2. The V gene end was trimmed by 1 base and the J gene end by 5 bases; junction bases not matched to a gene: 8. The germline gives CDR1 SQVTM, CDR2 ANQGSEA. The CDR3 covers 17 residues. DNA of the CDR3: TGCAGCGTTGAAGGAACTAGCGGGAGGGCCAGGGACAATGAGCAGTTCTTC. It encodes CSVEGTSGRARDNEQFF.

This sequence joins TRBV5-1 and TRBJ2-4, with 7 positions matching TRBD2. The CDR3 spans 15 residues. The germline gives CDR1 SGHRS, CDR2 YFSETQ. The V segment lost 3 bases and the J segment 5 bases; nucleotides outside the gene matches: 8. The CDR3 spells CASSSGGGLENIQYF. As DNA, the CDR3 is TGCGCCAGCAGCTCTGGGGGGGGTTTGGAAAACATTCAGTACTTC.

The gene calls are TRBV5-4 and TRBJ2-1; 8 nucleotides line up with TRBD2. The CDR3 has 17 amino acids. V was clipped by 4 bases and J by 3 bases; unmatched bases: 12. Germline lookup yields CDR1 SGHNT and CDR2 YYREEE (reference sequence). Written as DNA, the CDR3 is TGTGCCAGCAGCCCCCGGGGGGGTCTAGCGGGCTACAATGAGCAGTTCTTC. Translated, it gives CASSPRGGLAGYNEQFF.

This rearrangement joins TRBV19 to TRBJ2-1; 11 bases are a match to TRBD2. V gave up 5 bases and J gave up 3 bases; unmatched junction bases: 12. Germline V CDR1 and CDR2: LNHDA, SQIVND (reference sequence). This CDR3 spans 18 amino acids. The CDR3 DNA sequence: TGTGCCAGTAGTTCCATAGCGGGAGGGCCAAGGGTCTACAATGAGCAGTTCTTC. Amino acids: CASSSIAGGPRVYNEQFF.

This chain connects TRBV15 to TRBJ2-1; possibly TRBD1 for D (5 bases). The length of the CDR3 is 17 residues. Per the germline V gene, CDR1 is LNHNV and CDR2 is YYDKDF (reference sequence). V was pared by 5 bases and J by 5 bases, with 22 bases between. The CDR3 nucleotides read TGTGCCACCAGCCAGGGCTCACGCCTATTGATCCACAATGAGCAGTTCTTC. Protein sequence: CATSQGSRLLIHNEQFF.

In this sample, this clone turned up once. CDR3 sequence reads: CASSLLAGANTGELFF. The CDR3 nucleotides read TGTGCCAGCAGCCTCCTAGCGGGAGCGAACACCGGGGAGCTGTTTTTT. This sequence joins TRBV5-6 and TRBJ2-2; 10 bases map to TRBD2. This CDR3 spans 16 amino acids. Germline values: CDR1 SGHDT, CDR2 YYEEEE. The V gene end was trimmed by 4 bases and the J gene end by 0 bases; junction bases not matched to a gene: 3.

V usage is TRBV25-1 and J usage is TRBJ2-5; 12 bases agree with TRBD2. The germline CDR1 and CDR2 sequences are MGHDK and SYGVNS. V shed 7 bases, J shed 4 bases, and the junction held 1 base outside the gene matches. The length of the CDR3 is 13 residues. CDR3 loop: CASKTSGGETQYF. The CDR3 DNA reads as TGTGCCAGCAAGACTAGCGGGGGAGAGACCCAGTACTTC.

This clone was seen only once. The chain links TRBV9 to TRBJ2-1; 7 bases fit TRBD2. This CDR3 has 17 amino acids. Germline V gene data show CDR1 as SGDLS and CDR2 as YYNGEE. With V trimmed by 4 bases and J by 5 bases, 15 bases remained unmatched. Here the CDR3 reads CASSPGGSSYINNEQFF. The CDR3, as DNA: TGTGCCAGCAGCCCCGGGGGGAGCTCCTATATTAACAATGAGCAGTTCTTC.

This chain links TRBV5-1 with TRBJ2-1; D gene unclear. From germline, CDR1 is SGHRS and CDR2 YFSETQ. Trimming took 2 bases from V and 6 from J, leaving 12 bases between them. This CDR3 contains 14 residues. CDR3 in DNA: TGCGCCAGCAGCTTACAACCGACGGGCAATGAGCAGTTCTTC. Protein sequence: CASSLQPTGNEQFF.

This sequence joins TRBV25-1 and TRBJ1-1; possible D gene TRBD1, 6 bases. V gave up 3 bases and J gave up 5 bases, with 16 bases separating them. The CDR3 is 15 residues long. Germline V gives CDR1 MGHDK, CDR2 SYGVNS. The CDR3 region is CASSDARDQGTEAFF. CDR3 nucleotide sequence: TGTGCCAGCAGTGACGCCAGGGACCAGGGGACTGAAGCTTTCTTT.